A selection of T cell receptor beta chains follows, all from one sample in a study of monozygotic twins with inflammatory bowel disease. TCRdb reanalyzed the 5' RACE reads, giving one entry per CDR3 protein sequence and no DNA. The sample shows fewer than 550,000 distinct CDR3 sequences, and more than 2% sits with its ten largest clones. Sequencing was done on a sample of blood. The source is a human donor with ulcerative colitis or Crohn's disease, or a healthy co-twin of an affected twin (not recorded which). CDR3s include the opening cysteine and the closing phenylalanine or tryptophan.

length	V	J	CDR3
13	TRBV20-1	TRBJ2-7	CSVWEREQYEQYF
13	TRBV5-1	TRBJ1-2	CASSEGPLGGYTF
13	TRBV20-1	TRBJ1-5	CSARGGAGQPQHF
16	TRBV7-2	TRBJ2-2	CASSLAGLAITGELFF
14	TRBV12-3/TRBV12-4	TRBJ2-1	CASWDRAPHNEQFF
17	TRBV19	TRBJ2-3	CASSIRGTSGGADTQYF
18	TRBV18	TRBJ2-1	CASSYTGTSGAPYNEQFF
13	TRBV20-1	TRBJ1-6	CSAQGLPGFPLHF
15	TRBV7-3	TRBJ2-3	CASSLSPTGTDTQYF
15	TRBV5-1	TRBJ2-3	CASSLDGAHTDTQYF
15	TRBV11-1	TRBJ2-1	CAVRGTTPSYNEQFF
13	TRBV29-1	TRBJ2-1	CSAEPQGYSEQFF
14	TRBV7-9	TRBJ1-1	CASSRDRGLTEAFF
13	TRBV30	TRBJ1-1	CAWGGQGNTEAFF
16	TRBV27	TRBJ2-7	CASSLGSSGSSYEQYF
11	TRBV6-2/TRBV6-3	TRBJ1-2	CASRGAGGYTF
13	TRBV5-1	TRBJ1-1	CASSEGGMTEAFF
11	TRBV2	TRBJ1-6	CASSGPSPLHF
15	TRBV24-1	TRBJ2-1	CATSDLRQGYYEQFF
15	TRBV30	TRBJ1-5	CAWSLGQGTGEPQHF
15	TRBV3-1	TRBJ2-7	CASRHSLSRSYEQYF
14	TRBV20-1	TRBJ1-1	CSAGPGHMNTEAFF
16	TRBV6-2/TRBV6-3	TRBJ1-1	CASNKWGRRKDTEAFF
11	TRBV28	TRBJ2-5	CASKGMETQYF
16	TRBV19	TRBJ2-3	CASSVQTSGGTDTQYF
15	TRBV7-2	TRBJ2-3	CASSLTGGITDTQYF
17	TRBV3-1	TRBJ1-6	CASSQRTATRGGSPLHF
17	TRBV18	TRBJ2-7	CASSPPGGRDRTYEQYF
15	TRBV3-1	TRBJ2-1	CASSQSTSEYNEQFF
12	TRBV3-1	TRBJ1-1	CASSPEGAGAFF
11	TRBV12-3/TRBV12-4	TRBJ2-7	CASSAGYEQYF
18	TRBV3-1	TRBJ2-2	CASSQAPGQGAWTGELFF
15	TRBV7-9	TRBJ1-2	CASSFWTGLDYGYTF